What follows are 23 T cell receptor beta chains derived from one specimen sequenced in a study of T cell responses to AZD1222 COVID-19 vaccine. Some clones are missing from TCRdb's copy, which holds only in-frame ones; the method was immunoSEQ multiplex PCR. The data show 66,000 or so clones, roughly 90% seen once. This material consisted of peripheral blood, taken on day 0 of AZD1222 vaccination. The receptors were sampled from an adult in good health.

There are a few counts of this clone. The chain combines TRBV4-1 with TRBJ1-6; 9 nucleotides agree with TRBD1. This CDR3 region has 16 residues. The germline V gene has CDR1 MGHRA and CDR2 YSYEKL. Unmatched junction bases numbered 7, after V lost 5 bases and J lost 5 bases. As DNA, the CDR3 is TGCGCCAGCAGCTCTCCCCGGGACAGGGATAATTCACCCCTCCACTTT. Amino acid sequence: CASSSPRDRDNSPLHF.

V is TRBV6-6 and J is TRBJ2-7; a weak D match, TRBD1 (5 bases). The CDR3 is 12 amino acids. The V end lost 6 bases, the J end lost 6 bases, and 12 bases lay between the germline ends. The V gene's germline CDR1 is MNHNY and CDR2 SVGAGI (reference sequence). The CDR3 sequence: CASSPTASEQYF. The CDR3 nucleotides read TGTGCCAGCAGCCCGACAGCTTCCGAGCAGTACTTC.

V is TRBV13 and J is TRBJ1-4, with a possible D match to TRBD1 (5 bases). The V gene's germline CDR1 is PRHDT and CDR2 FYEKMQ (reference sequence). Trimming cost V 5 bases and J 3 bases, with 13 bases left between them. This CDR3 contains 15 residues. CDR3 bases: TGTGCCAGCAGCCCTCGGGGACTTTCTAATGAAAAACTGTTTTTT. Its translation: CASSPRGLSNEKLFF.

V gene TRBV7-9 combines with J gene TRBJ2-7; 9 bases agree with TRBD1. This CDR3 contains 15 residues. J gave up 5 bases and V 5 bases, and 10 bases lay outside the gene matches. Germline values: CDR1 SEHNR, CDR2 FQNEAQ (reference sequence). The CDR3 DNA follows: TGTGCCAGCAGCAGGGGGACAGGGAGGTTAGACGAGCAGTACTTC. Amino acid sequence: CASSRGTGRLDEQYF.

The rearrangement uses TRBV5-8 and TRBJ2-1; possible D gene TRBD2, 6 bases. The CDR3 is made up of 16 amino acids. The germline V gene encodes CDR1 SGHTS and CDR2 YDEGEE. V was trimmed by 3 bases and J by 0 bases, leaving 13 bases between them. The CDR3 spells CASSSMDGSSYNEQFF. The CDR3, as DNA: TGTGCCAGCAGCTCAATGGACGGGAGCTCCTACAATGAGCAGTTCTTC.

The chain recombines TRBV6-2 or TRBV6-3 with TRBJ1-1; the D gene is possibly TRBD1 (5 bases). The CDR3 length is 15 residues. CDR1 and CDR2 (germline): MNHEY, SVGEGT. V lost 2 bases and J lost 5, with 15 bases in between. This CDR3 is CASSYRDGGGTEAFF. As DNA, the CDR3 is TGTGCCAGCAGTTACCGGGACGGGGGGGGTACTGAAGCTTTCTTT.

This clone was counted a single time. The chain uses TRBV6-2 or TRBV6-3 and TRBJ1-1, with D uncertain. This CDR3 contains 15 residues. CDR1 MNHEY and CDR2 SVGEGT come from the germline V gene. Trimming pared 4 bases from V and 4 bases from J, leaving 16 bases between. CDR3 nucleotides: TGTGCCAGCAGTTCCCGGGTCCTGGGCAGCACTGAAGCTTTCTTT. This sequence encodes CASSSRVLGSTEAFF.

CDR3 DNA: TGTGCCAGCACCTCAAGGGTAGCGGAGAGCTATGAGCAGTTCTTC. It is translated as CASTSRVAESYEQFF. V is TRBV6-5 and J is TRBJ2-1; D is perhaps TRBD2 (6 bases). Trimming left V 7 bases short and J 8 bases short, with 21 bases between. Germline CDR1 and CDR2: MNHEY and SVGAGI. This CDR3 has 15 residues.

This clone came up once. This chain joins TRBV6-2 or TRBV6-3 and TRBJ1-1; D remains ambiguous. Deletions cut 2 bases from V and 5 bases from J, with 15 bases between. Germline V gene sequence: CDR1 MNHEY, CDR2 SVGEGT. The CDR3 has 15 residues. CDR3 protein: CASSYEPPYGTEAFF. The CDR3 nucleotides read TGTGCCAGCAGTTACGAGCCCCCTTACGGGACTGAAGCTTTCTTT.

J is TRBJ1-1 and V is TRBV7-6; 8 bases map to TRBD1. Germline loops: CDR1 SGHVS, CDR2 FNYEAQ. There are 15 residues in the CDR3. V was pared by 5 bases and J by 5 bases, with 10 bases of the junction left unmatched. The CDR3 region has the DNA TGTGCCAGCAGCCAGTCCGACAGGGGTGGAACTGAAGCTTTCTTT. Translated: CASSQSDRGGTEAFF.

The gene calls are TRBV6-5 and TRBJ1-2; 9 positions match TRBD1. The CDR3 has 15 residues. With V trimmed by 6 bases and J by 4 bases, 9 bases remained unmatched. Germline CDR1 and CDR2: MNHEY and SVGAGI. CDR3 DNA sequence: TGTGCCAGCAGGAGCGGACAGGGGATGTCCTATGGCTACACCTTC. This codes for CASRSGQGMSYGYTF.

The CDR3 DNA reads as TGTGCCAGCAGCTTAACCCAAGAGACCCAGTACTTC. Amino acids: CASSLTQETQYF. This rearrangement joins TRBV13 to TRBJ2-5; D not certain. This CDR3 contains 12 residues. CDR1 is PRHDT and CDR2 is FYEKMQ in the germline V gene (reference sequence). V was pared by 2 bases and J by 1 base, with 2 bases between.

The genes are TRBV28 and TRBJ2-1, with unresolved D. The CDR3 is 15 amino acids. Germline CDR1 reads MDHEN; CDR2 reads SYDVKM. Trimming took 3 bases from V and 0 from J, leaving 9 bases between them. The CDR3 DNA sequence: TGTGCCAGCAGTTTGGGCGCATACTCCTACAATGAGCAGTTCTTC. This codes for CASSLGAYSYNEQFF.

The rearrangement uses TRBV11-2 and TRBJ1-4; weak D call: TRBD1 (6 bases). The CDR3 spans 15 residues. V shed 1 base and J shed 6 bases, with 12 bases lying between them. Germline-derived CDR1 and CDR2 are SGHAT and FQNNGV. In DNA form, the CDR3 reads TGTGCCAGCAGCTTAGGACAGGCGATCTATGAAAAACTGTTTTTT. Translating gives CASSLGQAIYEKLFF.

The V call is TRBV5-1, the J call TRBJ2-7; no clear D gene. There are 14 residues in the CDR3. Trimming removed 0 bases at V and 0 bases at J, with 7 bases between. Germline values: CDR1 SGHRS, CDR2 YFSETQ. CDR3 bases: TGCGCCAGCAGCTTGGACACGGTCTCCTACGAGCAGTACTTC. It yields the protein CASSLDTVSYEQYF.

J is TRBJ2-5 and V is TRBV5-1, with TRBD1 matching over 7 bases. CDR3 length equals 13 residues. Per the germline V gene, CDR1 is SGHRS and CDR2 is YFSETQ. The V gene end was trimmed by 2 bases and the J gene end by 5 bases; junction bases not matched to a gene: 3. The DNA of the CDR3 is TGCGCCAGCAGCTTACAGGGGTTGGAGACCCAGTACTTC. Translation gives CASSLQGLETQYF.

V and J are TRBV5-3 and TRBJ1-2; 10 positions agree with TRBD1. Being an ORF, TRBV5-3 has a function that is uncertain. There are 14 residues in the CDR3. Trimming took 5 bases from V and 6 from J; bases not matched to a gene: 7. The CDR3 loop reads CARSHGQGVNGYTF. CDR3 DNA: TGTGCCAGAAGTCACGGACAGGGGGTCAATGGCTACACCTTC.

The rearrangement joins TRBV10-3 to TRBJ1-2, with D maybe TRBD1 (5 bases). This CDR3 is built from 13 residues. CDR1 ENHRY and CDR2 SYGVKD come from the germline V gene. V was pared by 3 bases and J by 8 bases, with 13 bases between. CDR3 loop: CAISDPQGGGYTF. CDR3 nucleotides: TGTGCCATCAGTGATCCGCAGGGCGGCGGCTACACCTTC.

The CDR3 loop is CASSQRQAPFFNEKLFF. The CDR3 bases are TGCGCCAGCAGCCAACGCCAGGCCCCCTTTTTTAATGAAAAACTGTTTTTT. This chain links TRBV4-3 with TRBJ1-4; unclear D gene. The CDR3 sequence is 17 residues long. V was clipped by 2 bases and J by 4 bases, with 17 bases between them. Germline values: CDR1 LGHNA, CDR2 YSLEER.

The CDR3 loop is CASSYSNLAKNIQYF. CDR3 bases: TGTGCCAGCAGTTACTCGAACCTAGCCAAAAACATTCAGTACTTC. The gene calls are TRBV6-5 and TRBJ2-4, with D hard to call. The CDR3 sequence is 15 residues long. Germline CDR1 reads MNHEY; CDR2 reads SVGAGI. Trimming left V 0 bases short and J 0 bases short, with 6 bases between.

This clone appeared once. The rearrangement uses TRBV19 and TRBJ1-5, with a weak D call TRBD1 (6 bases). V lost 3 bases and J 4 bases, leaving 10 bases between the germline ends. CDR1 and CDR2 (germline): LNHDA, SQIVND (reference sequence). The length of the CDR3 is 14 residues. DNA for the CDR3: TGTGCCAGTAGTATCCCAGGGGAGAATCAGCCCCAGCATTTT. Translating it yields CASSIPGENQPQHF.

V and J are TRBV6-5 and TRBJ2-3; 8 bases line up with TRBD1. The V and J ends lost 6 bases and 2 bases, in that order; junction bases with no gene match: 7. The germline V gene encodes CDR1 MNHEY and CDR2 SVGAGI. This CDR3 is built from 15 residues. CDR3 DNA: TGTGCCAGCAGCCGACAGGGGCATATCACAGATACGCAGTATTTT. This codes for CASSRQGHITDTQYF.

The chain employs TRBV7-2 and TRBJ2-5, with 8 bases identical to TRBD2. This CDR3 region has 16 residues. After removal of 3 bases from V and 5 bases from J, the junction contained 11 bases not matched to a gene. In germline, CDR1 is SGHTA, CDR2 FQGNSA. The CDR3, as DNA: TGTGCCAGCAGCTTGGGAAGCAGCGGGAGTGGGGAGACCCAGTACTTC. Translating it yields CASSLGSSGSGETQYF. Variable domain in full (rest from reference TRBV7-2 and TRBJ2-5): GAGVSQSPSNKVTEKGKDVELRCDPISGHTALYWYRQSLGQGLEFLIYFQGNSAPDKSGLPSDRFSAERTGGSVSTLTIQRTQQEDSAVYLCASSLGSSGSGETQYFGPGTRLLVL.